These T cell receptor beta chains were read from a single sample in a study of siplizumab effects on memory and regulatory T cells. The method was immunoSEQ multiplex PCR; TCRdb's version includes in-frame clones alone and lacks a portion of them. In the table there are over 70,000 clones, over 80% of which are singletons. Material for sequencing was CD4+ T cells sorted from blood. Receptor source: a human donor in good health. CDR3s leave out the opening cysteine and the closing phenylalanine or tryptophan.

V	J	CDR3
TRBV18	TRBJ2-5	ASSPLAGTVQETQY
TRBV7-2	TRBJ1-3	ASSLVGGSFGNTIY
TRBV7-2	TRBJ1-1	ASSSIWTGANTEAF
TRBV4-1	TRBJ2-3	ASKEVGRGTDTQY
TRBV5-1	TRBJ1-1	ASSLEGRNTEAF
TRBV5-5	TRBJ1-2	ASSMANLGYT
TRBV12-5	TRBJ2-1	ASGFGPSGSYNEQF
TRBV7-8	TRBJ2-7	ASSFASPGTGY
TRBV6-1	TRBJ1-3	ASSAGITGNTIY
TRBV6-5	TRBJ2-1	ASSRAGTSGTEQF
TRBV28	TRBJ1-5	ASSVGELSNQPQH
TRBV6-5	TRBJ2-2	ASKVAGLTGELF
TRBV25-1	TRBJ1-2	ASSEFGGNYGYT
TRBV5-1	TRBJ2-5	ASSFGGPQETQY
TRBV30	TRBJ2-1	AWSGRDEQF
TRBV5-6	TRBJ2-1	ASSLELYGSYNEQF
TRBV7-2	TRBJ2-5	ASSWFQETQY
TRBV6-1	TRBJ1-5	ASSDRGGQPQH
TRBV7-2	TRBJ1-1	ASGLELGTTEAF
TRBV6-5	TRBJ2-1	ASSRAGEQF
TRBV5-1	TRBJ2-7	ASSNSGTSEPYEQY
TRBV9	TRBJ2-2	ASSVTGLAGRVNTGELF
TRBV27	TRBJ2-5	AFRPQETQY